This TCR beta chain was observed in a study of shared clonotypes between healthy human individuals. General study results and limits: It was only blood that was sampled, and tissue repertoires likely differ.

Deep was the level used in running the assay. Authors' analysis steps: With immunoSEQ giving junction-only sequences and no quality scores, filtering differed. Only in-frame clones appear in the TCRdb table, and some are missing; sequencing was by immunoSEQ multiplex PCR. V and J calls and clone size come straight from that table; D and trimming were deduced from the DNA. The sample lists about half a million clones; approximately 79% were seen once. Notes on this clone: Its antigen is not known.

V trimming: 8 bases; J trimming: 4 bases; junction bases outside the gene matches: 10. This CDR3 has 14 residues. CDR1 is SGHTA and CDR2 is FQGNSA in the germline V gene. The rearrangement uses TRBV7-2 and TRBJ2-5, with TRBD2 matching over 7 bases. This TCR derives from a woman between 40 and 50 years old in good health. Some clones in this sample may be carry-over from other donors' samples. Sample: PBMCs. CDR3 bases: TGTGCCAGCCGAGGGGCAGCGGGACGAGAGACCCAGTACTTC. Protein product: CASRGAAGRETQYF.